The 32 T cell receptor beta chains below all came from one sample that was sequenced in a study of metastatic and nonmetastatic thyroid tumors. TCRdb re-called clones from the PCR reads using MiXCR. The table shows approximately 30,000 clones, with about 32% occurring only once. Before thyroid surgery, none of the patients had received any treatment. The material sequenced was blood. These receptor sequences come from a female donor with papillary thyroid cancer or a benign thyroid nodule (not recorded which). Some clones in this sample may be carry-over from other donors' samples.

The gene calls are TRBV30 and TRBJ2-7; 7 bases agree with TRBD1. Germline V CDR1 and CDR2: GTSNPN, SVGIG (reference sequence). The trim removed 5 bases at V and 4 bases at J, leaving 5 bases unmatched. The CDR3 sequence is 12 residues long. CDR3 sequence reads: CAWAGTVYEQYF. CDR3 DNA sequence: TGTGCCTGGGCCGGGACAGTTTACGAGCAGTACTTC.

About this clone: A read error may be the cause here, since a much bigger clone is one base away. The chain uses TRBV4-2 and TRBJ2-2; 7 bases match TRBD2. CDR1 is LGHNA, CDR2 YNFKEQ, per germline. This CDR3 comprises 17 residues. Germline trimming cut 2 bases from V and 4 bases from J; bases unmatched to any gene: 10. This chain's CDR3 is CASSQPGAGIITGELFF. The CDR3 nucleotides read TGTGCCAGCAGCCAACCGGGAGCGGGAATTATCACCGGGGAGCTGTTTTTT.

The sample holds many counts of this clone. V is TRBV18 and J is TRBJ2-3; D is undetermined. CDR3 size: 13 residues. Germline V lookup: CDR1 KGHSH, CDR2 LQKENI. Trimming took 3 bases from V and 2 from J, leaving 6 bases between them. CDR3 residues: CASSPYLTDTQYF. CDR3 in DNA: TGTGCCAGCTCACCTTACCTCACAGATACGCAGTATTTT.

V usage is TRBV5-1 and J usage is TRBJ1-3; weak D call: TRBD1 (5 bases). The CDR3 loop spans 16 amino acids. V lost 2 bases and J 0 bases, leaving 12 bases between the germline ends. Germline V gene lookup returns CDR1 SGHRS and CDR2 YFSETQ. DNA for the CDR3: TGCGCCAGCAGCTTACAGGTCTTTAACTCTGGAAACACCATATATTTT. This encodes CASSLQVFNSGNTIYF.

This clone was seen ten or more times. The rearrangement links TRBV27 to TRBJ2-2, with 13 positions matching TRBD2. CDR3 length: 15 residues. The ends lost 6 bases at V and 6 bases at J; junction bases unmatched: 4. Germline V gene lookup returns CDR1 MNHEY and CDR2 SMNVEV (reference sequence). This CDR3 reads CASSDTSGRAGELFF. DNA for the CDR3: TGTGCCAGCAGCGATACTAGCGGGAGGGCCGGGGAGCTGTTTTTT.

This clone is medium-sized within its sample. The chain joins TRBV6-1 to TRBJ1-3; a weak D match, TRBD1 (6 bases). Trimming cost V 7 bases and J 4 bases, with 17 bases left between them. Germline loops: CDR1 MNHNS, CDR2 SASEGT. The CDR3 is 15 residues long. CDR3 coding DNA: TGTGCCAGCACTGGTAGTGGGGGCTCCGGAAACACCATATATTTT. Translating gives CASTGSGGSGNTIYF.

In the case of this clone: One junction end disagrees with the germline gene, perhaps due to a read error. The CDR3 DNA reads as TGTGCCAGCAGTGCCCTCGACGGCGACACTGTAGCTTTCTTT. Its translation is CASSALDGDTVAFF. This sequence joins TRBV28 and TRBJ1-1; D is ambiguous. This CDR3 is built from 14 residues. Looked up from germline, CDR1 is MDHEN and CDR2 is SYDVKM.

This clone was detected ten times or more. Other DNA sequences in this specimen translate into the identical CDR3. J is TRBJ2-3 and V is TRBV3-1, with 14 bases fitting TRBD2. CDR1 LGHDT and CDR2 YNNKEL come from the germline V gene (reference sequence). CDR3 length equals 18 residues. With 0 bases clipped from V and 4 bases from J, the junction kept 6 bases outside the gene matches. The DNA of the CDR3 is TGTGCCAGCAGCCAAGATAGGGGGACTAGCGGGAGAGCAGATACGCAGTATTTT. Translation gives CASSQDRGTSGRADTQYF.

Comments on this clone: This may be a read error, as it is one base from a much larger clone. This chain connects TRBV9 to TRBJ2-1, with TRBD1 identical over 11 bases. Germline values: CDR1 SGDLS, CDR2 YYNGEE. V shed 6 bases and J 6 bases; nucleotides not matched to a gene: 11. The CDR3 has 16 amino acids. The CDR3: CASTARGGTGGNEQFF. In nucleotides, the CDR3 is TGTGCCAGCACCGCAAGGGGGGGGACAGGGGGCAATGAGCAGTTCTTC.

This clone is judged medium-sized. The rearrangement joins TRBV19 to TRBJ2-7; the match to TRBD2 covers 8 bases. Unmatched junction bases numbered 9, after V lost 5 bases and J lost 0 bases. Germline V gene lookup returns CDR1 LNHDA and CDR2 SQIVND (reference sequence). The length of the CDR3 is 16 residues. The CDR3 DNA sequence: TGTGCCAGTAGTCACGGGAGGGGGACAAGCTCCTACGAGCAGTACTTC. The encoded protein is CASSHGRGTSSYEQYF.

To note about this clone: The CDR3 does not end in the conserved phenylalanine or tryptophan, so this is likely a read error. V usage is TRBV3-1 and J usage is TRBJ1-6, with D possibly matching TRBD1 (5 bases). The CDR3 spans 17 residues. Trimming removed 4 bases at V and 8 bases at J, with 21 bases between. Looked up from germline, CDR1 is LGHDT and CDR2 is YNNKEL (reference sequence). For the CDR3, the DNA is TGTGCCAGCAGCCGCAATCAGGGACTGCCCCGGTATTCACCCCTCCACCTT. Protein sequence: CASSRNQGLPRYSPLHL.

This clone appeared many times. This chain connects TRBV5-1 to TRBJ1-2, with TRBD1 matching over 8 bases. The CDR3 runs 16 residues. V gave up 1 base and J gave up 0 bases; unmatched junction bases: 5. Germline assignment: CDR1 SGHRS and CDR2 YFSETQ. CDR3 nucleotides: TGCGCCAGCAGCTTGCCTGGACAGGGAGCTAACTATGGCTACACCTTC. It is translated as CASSLPGQGANYGYTF.

This clone was observed at least ten times. V usage is TRBV27 and J usage is TRBJ1-5; perhaps TRBD1 as D (5 bases). V was shortened by 4 bases and J by 6 bases, with 10 bases between the two germline ends. Per the germline V gene, CDR1 is MNHEY and CDR2 is SMNVEV (reference sequence). The CDR3 is made up of 13 amino acids. The CDR3 spells CASSSREGQPQHF. DNA for the CDR3: TGTGCCAGCAGTTCCAGGGAAGGTCAGCCCCAGCATTTT.

This clone was seen at least ten times. The chain couples TRBV6-6 to TRBJ1-2; the D is unclear. In germline, CDR1 is MNHNY, CDR2 SVGAGI (reference sequence). The CDR3 length is 14 residues. Trimming removed 0 bases at V and 5 bases at J, with 10 bases between. This chain's CDR3 is CASSYSTFRYGYTF. The CDR3 DNA is TGTGCCAGCAGTTACTCCACATTCAGATATGGCTACACCTTC.

This clone was seen ten or more times. The CDR3 is CASSAVGEQYF. The CDR3 coding sequence is TGTGCCAGTAGTGCCGTGGGAGAGCAGTACTTC. The V and J genes are TRBV19 and TRBJ2-7, with D hard to call. V was clipped by 5 bases and J by 7 bases, with 9 bases between them. The CDR3 has 11 amino acids. Germline V CDR1 and CDR2: LNHDA, SQIVND (reference sequence).

This clone has more than one count but fewer than ten. This chain connects TRBV2 to TRBJ2-3; 7 nucleotides line up with TRBD2. Germline CDR1 is SNHLY and CDR2 is FYNNEI. The ends lost 8 bases at V and 6 bases at J; junction bases unmatched: 2. The length of the CDR3 is 11 residues. As DNA, the CDR3 is TGTGCCAGCGGGGAGGGGGATACGCAGTATTTT. It specifies CASGEGDTQYF.

J is TRBJ2-5 and V is TRBV18; 7 bases agree with TRBD1. This CDR3 has 16 amino acids. Per the germline V gene, CDR1 is KGHSH and CDR2 is LQKENI. Trimming cost V 0 bases and J 5 bases; bases outside gene matches: 9. This CDR3 reads CASSPPRQGKSETQYF. The CDR3 coding sequence is TGTGCCAGCTCACCACCGAGACAGGGTAAATCCGAGACCCAGTACTTC.

J is TRBJ2-1 and V is TRBV20-1; TRBD2 is a possible D gene (5 bases). V gave up 1 base and J gave up 5 bases, with 18 bases separating them. The CDR3 is made up of 16 amino acids. Per the germline V gene, CDR1 is DFQATT and CDR2 is SNEGSKA (reference sequence). The CDR3 here is CSARGITRGADNEQFF. The CDR3 DNA reads TGCAGTGCTAGAGGCATAACTCGCGGAGCGGACAATGAGCAGTTCTTC.

This clone has a count of ten or more. This chain links TRBV7-6 with TRBJ1-1, with TRBD1 as a possible D gene (5 bases). The CDR3 is made up of 14 amino acids. V was trimmed by 1 base and J by 1 base, leaving 7 bases between them. CDR1 and CDR2 (germline): SGHVS, FNYEAQ. DNA for the CDR3: TGTGCCAGCAGCTTAGGGCAGGGGAACACTGAAGCTTTCTTT. This gives the protein CASSLGQGNTEAFF.

This clone was observed at least ten times. The J gene is TRBJ2-3, the V gene TRBV12-3 or TRBV12-4, with a tentative D call TRBD1 (6 bases). The CDR3 is made up of 17 amino acids. The V and J ends lost 3 bases and 0 bases respectively, with 16 bases between them. The CDR3 DNA is TGTGCCAGCAGTTTTGGACAGTCATACCCCAGCACAGATACGCAGTATTTT. Residues: CASSFGQSYPSTDTQYF.

This clone has ten or more counts. The sample carries other DNA sequences with the same CDR3. This rearrangement joins TRBV7-6 to TRBJ1-1; no clear D gene. CDR3 length: 13 amino acids. The germline CDR1 and CDR2 sequences are SGHVS and FNYEAQ. V lost 3 bases and J 8 bases, leaving 13 bases between the germline ends. CDR3 nucleotide sequence: TGTGCCAGCAGCTTGATTCGGGGTACGGAAGCTTTCTTT. Protein: CASSLIRGTEAFF.

This clone was counted a few times. The rearrangement links TRBV19 to TRBJ2-7; perhaps TRBD1 as D (6 bases). In germline, CDR1 is LNHDA, CDR2 SQIVND (reference sequence). The ends were cut back, 3 bases at V and 6 bases at J, with 18 bases in the middle. The CDR3 totals 15 residues. This CDR3 is CASSIIRTDLSEQYF. CDR3 bases: TGTGCCAGTAGTATTATCCGGACAGACCTCTCCGAGCAGTACTTC.

This clone was detected ten times or more. V gene TRBV30 combines with J gene TRBJ2-6; D perhaps matches TRBD1 (6 bases). CDR3 length: 17 amino acids. Looked up from germline, CDR1 is GTSNPN and CDR2 is SVGIG (reference sequence). The germline V and J ends were trimmed by 0 bases and 0 bases, with 12 bases remaining between them. The DNA of the CDR3 is TGTGCCTGGAGTGTATGGGACACAAGCTCTGGGGCCAACGTCCTGACTTTC. Translated, it gives CAWSVWDTSSGANVLTF.

V is TRBV4-3 and J is TRBJ2-7; 13 positions agree with TRBD2. The CDR3 has 15 residues. V lost 2 bases and J lost 2; bases outside the gene matches: 0. Germline V gene data show CDR1 as LGHNA and CDR2 as YSLEER. The CDR3 coding sequence is TGCGCCAGCAGCCAAACTAGCGGGAGGGCCTACGAGCAGTACTTC. Its translation: CASSQTSGRAYEQYF.

CDR3 nucleotides: TGTGCCAGTACGTTGAAGGGTGAGCAGTTCTTC. Translation: CASTLKGEQFF. The gene calls are TRBV19 and TRBJ2-1; D not certain. The CDR3 spans 11 residues. The germline V and J ends were trimmed by 7 bases and 9 bases, with 10 bases remaining between them. Per the germline V gene, CDR1 is LNHDA and CDR2 is SQIVND (reference sequence). The variable domain in full, with the rest retrieved from reference TRBV19 and TRBJ2-1, is DGGITQSPKYLFRKEGQNVTLSCEQNLNHDAMYWYRQDPGQGLRLIYYSQIVNDFQKGDIAEGYSVSREKKESFPLTVTSAQKNPTAFYLCASTLKGEQFFGPGTRLTVL.

The chain recombines TRBV30 with TRBJ2-5; 7 bases are a match to TRBD2. Germline trimming cut 0 bases from V and 4 bases from J; bases unmatched to any gene: 2. The CDR3 length is 13 residues. Germline CDR1 is GTSNPN and CDR2 is SVGIG (reference sequence). CDR3 DNA: TGTGCCTGGAGTGTAGGGAGGGGAGAGACCCAGTACTTC. This gives the protein CAWSVGRGETQYF.

This clone occurred many times. The J gene is TRBJ1-5, the V gene TRBV7-8, with D possibly being TRBD1 (6 bases). The CDR3 is made up of 14 amino acids. V lost 5 bases to trimming and J lost 3 bases, with 11 bases between them. CDR1 is SGHVS, CDR2 FQNEAQ, per germline. CDR3 sequence (DNA): TGTGCCAGCAGCCCAAACAGGGCCAATCAGCCCCAGCATTTT. As protein: CASSPNRANQPQHF.

The table lists this clone with many counts. This chain connects TRBV6-1 to TRBJ1-4, with 11 bases matching TRBD1. The CDR3 contains 14 residues. CDR1 and CDR2 from the germline V gene are MNHNS and SASEGT. The junction had 5 bases not matched to a gene; V was cut back by 7 bases and J by 7 bases. The CDR3 region is CASNFGQGAEKLFF. Written as DNA, the CDR3 is TGTGCCAGCAACTTTGGACAGGGGGCTGAAAAACTGTTTTTT.

V is TRBV19 and J is TRBJ1-6; no clear D. The V and J ends lost 10 bases and 0 bases respectively, with 16 bases between them. This CDR3 has 16 residues. Germline V gives CDR1 LNHDA, CDR2 SQIVND (reference sequence). The CDR3 region is CATRPDVRSYNSPLHF. CDR3 bases: TGTGCCACCAGGCCGGACGTACGCTCCTATAATTCACCCCTCCACTTT.

This chain connects TRBV11-2 to TRBJ2-7; 8 nucleotides align to TRBD1. Germline trimming cut 6 bases from V and 5 bases from J; bases unmatched to any gene: 12. CDR1 is SGHAT and CDR2 is FQNNGV in the germline V gene. The CDR3 loop spans 15 amino acids. CDR3 region: CASRKTGGPFHEQYF. Here the CDR3 DNA reads TGTGCCAGCAGAAAAACAGGGGGGCCCTTCCACGAGCAGTACTTC.

This clone was counted ten times or more. V gene TRBV4-3 combines with J gene TRBJ2-1, with TRBD2 matching 12 bases. The CDR3 runs to 17 residues. Germline loops: CDR1 LGHNA, CDR2 YSLEER. V lost 1 base to trimming and J lost 4 bases; unmatched junction nucleotides: 5. In DNA, the CDR3 is TGCGCCAGCAGCCAAGTAGGACTAGCGGGACATTACAATGAGCAGTTCTTC. Amino acid sequence: CASSQVGLAGHYNEQFF.

V gene TRBV5-1 combines with J gene TRBJ2-2; 7 bases agree with TRBD1. Per germline, CDR1 SGHRS and CDR2 YFSETQ. V lost 2 bases, J lost 0 bases, and 1 base stayed unmatched. The CDR3 has 15 amino acids. The CDR3 nucleotides are TGCGCCAGCAGCTTAGGGACAGCGAACACCGGGGAGCTGTTTTTT. Encoded protein: CASSLGTANTGELFF.